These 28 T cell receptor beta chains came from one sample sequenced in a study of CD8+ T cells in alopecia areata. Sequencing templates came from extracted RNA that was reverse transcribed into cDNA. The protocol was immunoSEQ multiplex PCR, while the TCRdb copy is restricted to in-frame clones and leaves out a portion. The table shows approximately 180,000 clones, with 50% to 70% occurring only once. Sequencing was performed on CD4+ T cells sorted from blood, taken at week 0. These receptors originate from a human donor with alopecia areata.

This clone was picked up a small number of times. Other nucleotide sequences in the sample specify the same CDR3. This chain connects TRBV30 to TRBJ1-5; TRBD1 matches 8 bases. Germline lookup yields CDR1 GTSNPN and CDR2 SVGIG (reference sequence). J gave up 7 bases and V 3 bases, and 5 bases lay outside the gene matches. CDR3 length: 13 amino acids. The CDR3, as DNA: TGTGCCTGGAGCACAGGGGGGGACCAGCCCCAGCATTTT. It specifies CAWSTGGDQPQHF.

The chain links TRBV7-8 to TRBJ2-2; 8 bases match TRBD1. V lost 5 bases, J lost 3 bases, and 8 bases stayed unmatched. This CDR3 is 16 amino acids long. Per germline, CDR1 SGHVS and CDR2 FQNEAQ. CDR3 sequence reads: CASSPQGAWDTGELFF. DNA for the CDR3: TGTGCCAGCAGCCCCCAGGGGGCGTGGGACACCGGGGAGCTGTTTTTT.

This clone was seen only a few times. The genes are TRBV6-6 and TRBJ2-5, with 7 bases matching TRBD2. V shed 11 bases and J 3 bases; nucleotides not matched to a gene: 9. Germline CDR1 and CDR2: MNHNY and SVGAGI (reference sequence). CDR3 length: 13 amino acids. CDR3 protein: CAGRASGEETQYF. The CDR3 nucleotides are TGTGCCGGTAGGGCTAGCGGAGAAGAGACCCAGTACTTC.

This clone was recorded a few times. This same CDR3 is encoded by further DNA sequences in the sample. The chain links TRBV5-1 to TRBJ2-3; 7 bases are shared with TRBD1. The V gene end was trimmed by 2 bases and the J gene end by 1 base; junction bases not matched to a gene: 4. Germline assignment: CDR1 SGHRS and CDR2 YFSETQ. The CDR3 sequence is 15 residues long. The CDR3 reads CASSLRGLGTDTQYF. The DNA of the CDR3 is TGCGCCAGCAGCTTAAGGGGGCTGGGCACAGATACGCAGTATTTT. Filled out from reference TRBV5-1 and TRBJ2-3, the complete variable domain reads KAGVTQTPRYLIKTRGQQVTLSCSPISGHRSVSWYQQTPGQGLQFLFEYFSETQRNKGNFPGRFSGRQFSNSRSEMNVSTLELGDSALYLCASSLRGLGTDTQYFGPGTRLTVL.

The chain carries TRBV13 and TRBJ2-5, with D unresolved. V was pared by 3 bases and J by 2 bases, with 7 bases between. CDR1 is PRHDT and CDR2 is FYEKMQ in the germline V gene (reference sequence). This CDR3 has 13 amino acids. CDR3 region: CASSFGQQETQYF. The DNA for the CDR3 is TGTGCCAGCAGCTTCGGGCAGCAAGAGACCCAGTACTTC.

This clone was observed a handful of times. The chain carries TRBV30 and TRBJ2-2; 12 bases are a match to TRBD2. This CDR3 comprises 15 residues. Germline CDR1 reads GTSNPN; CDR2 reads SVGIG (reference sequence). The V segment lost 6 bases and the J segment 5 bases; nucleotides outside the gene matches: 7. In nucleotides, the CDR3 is TGTGCCTGTCTAGCGGGGGGGCCGTCAACCGGGGAGCTGTTTTTT. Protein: CACLAGGPSTGELFF.

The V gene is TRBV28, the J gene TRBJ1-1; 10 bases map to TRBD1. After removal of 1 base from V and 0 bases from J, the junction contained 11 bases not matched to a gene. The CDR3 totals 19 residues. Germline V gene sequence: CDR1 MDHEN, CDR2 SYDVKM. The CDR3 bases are TGTGCCAGCAGTTTATCTATACGGGGACAGGGGAAGCTGAACACTGAAGCTTTCTTT. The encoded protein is CASSLSIRGQGKLNTEAFF.

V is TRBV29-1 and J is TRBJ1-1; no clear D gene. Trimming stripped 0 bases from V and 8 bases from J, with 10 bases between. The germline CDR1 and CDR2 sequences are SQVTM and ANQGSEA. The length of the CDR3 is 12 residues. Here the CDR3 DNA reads TGCAGCGTTGAAGAGGGTATCACCGAAGCTTTCTTT. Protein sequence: CSVEEGITEAFF.

The CDR3, as DNA: TGCAACACAAGGACAGGGGGTCCAGATACGCAGTATTTT. Its translation: CNTRTGGPDTQYF. V is TRBV29-1 and J is TRBJ2-3; 10 nucleotides line up with TRBD1. The CDR3 consists of 13 residues. Germline lookup yields CDR1 SQVTM and CDR2 ANQGSEA.

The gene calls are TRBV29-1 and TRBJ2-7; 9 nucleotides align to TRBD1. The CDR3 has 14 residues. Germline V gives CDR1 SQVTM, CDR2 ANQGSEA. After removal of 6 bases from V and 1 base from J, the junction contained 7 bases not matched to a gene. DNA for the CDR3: TGCAGCGTGGGGGGACAGGGACATTCCTACGAGCAGTACTTC. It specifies CSVGGQGHSYEQYF.

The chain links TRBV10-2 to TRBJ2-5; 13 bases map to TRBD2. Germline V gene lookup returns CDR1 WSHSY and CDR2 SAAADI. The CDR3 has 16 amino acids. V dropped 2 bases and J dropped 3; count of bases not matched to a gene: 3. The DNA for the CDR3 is TGCGCCAGCAGTGAGGGACTAGCGGGGGCCGAAGAGACCCAGTACTTC. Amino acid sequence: CASSEGLAGAEETQYF.

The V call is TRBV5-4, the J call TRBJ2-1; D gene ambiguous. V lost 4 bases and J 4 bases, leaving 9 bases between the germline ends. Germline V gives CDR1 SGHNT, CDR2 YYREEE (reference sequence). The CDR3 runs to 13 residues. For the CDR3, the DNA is TGTGCCAGCAGCGTGGGCCCATACAATGAGCAGTTCTTC. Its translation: CASSVGPYNEQFF.

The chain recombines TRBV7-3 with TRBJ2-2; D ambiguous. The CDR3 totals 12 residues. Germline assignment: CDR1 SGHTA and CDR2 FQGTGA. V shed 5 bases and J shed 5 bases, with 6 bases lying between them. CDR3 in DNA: TGTGCCAGCAGCGTATCAACCGGGGAGCTGTTTTTT. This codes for CASSVSTGELFF.

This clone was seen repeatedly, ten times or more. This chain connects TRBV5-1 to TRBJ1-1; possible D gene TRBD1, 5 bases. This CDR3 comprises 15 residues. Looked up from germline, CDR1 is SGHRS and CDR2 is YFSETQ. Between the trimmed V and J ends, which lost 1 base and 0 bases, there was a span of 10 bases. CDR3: CASSLFRDLNTEAFF. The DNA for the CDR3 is TGCGCCAGCAGCTTGTTTAGGGACTTGAACACTGAAGCTTTCTTT. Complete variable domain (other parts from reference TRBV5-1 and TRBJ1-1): KAGVTQTPRYLIKTRGQQVTLSCSPISGHRSVSWYQQTPGQGLQFLFEYFSETQRNKGNFPGRFSGRQFSNSRSEMNVSTLELGDSALYLCASSLFRDLNTEAFFGQGTRLTVV.

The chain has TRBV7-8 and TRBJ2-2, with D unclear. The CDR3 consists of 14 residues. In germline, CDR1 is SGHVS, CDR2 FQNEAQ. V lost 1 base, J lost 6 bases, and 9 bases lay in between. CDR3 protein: CASSLGSWAGELFF. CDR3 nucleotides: TGTGCCAGCAGCTTAGGGTCCTGGGCCGGGGAGCTGTTTTTT.

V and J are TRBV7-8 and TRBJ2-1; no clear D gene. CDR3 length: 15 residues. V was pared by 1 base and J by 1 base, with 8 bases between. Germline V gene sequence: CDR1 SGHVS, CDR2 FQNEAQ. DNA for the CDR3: TGTGCCAGCAGCTTAGAATTAGCTTCCTACAATGAGCAGTTCTTC. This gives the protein CASSLELASYNEQFF.

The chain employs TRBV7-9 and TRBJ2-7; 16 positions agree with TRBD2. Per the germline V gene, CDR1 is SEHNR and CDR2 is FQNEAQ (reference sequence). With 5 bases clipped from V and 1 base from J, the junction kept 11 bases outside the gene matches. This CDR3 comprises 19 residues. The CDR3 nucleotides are TGTGCCAGCAGCCCGCTGGGACTAGCGGGGGGGCTTGGGTCCTACGAGCAGTACTTC. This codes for CASSPLGLAGGLGSYEQYF.

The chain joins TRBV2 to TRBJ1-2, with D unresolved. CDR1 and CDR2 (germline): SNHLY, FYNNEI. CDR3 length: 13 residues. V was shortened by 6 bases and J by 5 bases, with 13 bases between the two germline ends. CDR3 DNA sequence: TGTGCCAGCAGCGCTGGACGGGAATATGGCTACACCTTC. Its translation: CASSAGREYGYTF.

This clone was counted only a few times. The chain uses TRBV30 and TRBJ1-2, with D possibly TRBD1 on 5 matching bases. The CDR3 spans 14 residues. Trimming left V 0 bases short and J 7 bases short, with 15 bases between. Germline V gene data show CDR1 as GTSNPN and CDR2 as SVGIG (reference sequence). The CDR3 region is CAWSVGTDGAGYTF. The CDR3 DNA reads TGTGCCTGGAGTGTCGGGACGGACGGGGCTGGCTACACCTTC.

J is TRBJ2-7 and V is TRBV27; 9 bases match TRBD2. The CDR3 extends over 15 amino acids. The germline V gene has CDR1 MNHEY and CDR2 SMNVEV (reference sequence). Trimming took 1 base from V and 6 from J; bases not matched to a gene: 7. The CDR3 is CASSLYGGGASEQYF. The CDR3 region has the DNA TGTGCCAGCAGTTTATATGGCGGGGGGGCCTCCGAGCAGTACTTC.

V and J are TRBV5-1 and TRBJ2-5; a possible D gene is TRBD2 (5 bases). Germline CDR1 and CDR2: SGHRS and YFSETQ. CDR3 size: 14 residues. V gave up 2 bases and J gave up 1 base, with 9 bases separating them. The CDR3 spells CASSFTRGQETQYF. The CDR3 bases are TGCGCCAGCAGCTTTACTAGAGGCCAAGAGACCCAGTACTTC.

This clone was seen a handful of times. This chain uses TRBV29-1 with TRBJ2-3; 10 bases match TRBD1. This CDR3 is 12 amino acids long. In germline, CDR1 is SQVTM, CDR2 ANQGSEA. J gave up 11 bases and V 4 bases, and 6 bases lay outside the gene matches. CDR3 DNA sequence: TGCAGCGTTGGGGGACAGGGGAAAGGGCAGTATTTT. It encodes CSVGGQGKGQYF.

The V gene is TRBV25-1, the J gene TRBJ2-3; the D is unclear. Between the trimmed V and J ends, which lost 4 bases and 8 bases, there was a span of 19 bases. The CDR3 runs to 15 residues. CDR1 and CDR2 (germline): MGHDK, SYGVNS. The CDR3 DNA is TGTGCCAGCAGTGGGGCTGGAGTCCAAGGCGGTACGCAGTATTTT. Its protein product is CASSGAGVQGGTQYF. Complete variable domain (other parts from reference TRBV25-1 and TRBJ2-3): EADIYQTPRYLVIGTGKKITLECSQTMGHDKMYWYQQDPGMELHLIHYSYGVNSTEKGDLSSESTVSRIRTEHFPLTLESARPSHTSQYLCASSGAGVQGGTQYFGPGTRLTVL.

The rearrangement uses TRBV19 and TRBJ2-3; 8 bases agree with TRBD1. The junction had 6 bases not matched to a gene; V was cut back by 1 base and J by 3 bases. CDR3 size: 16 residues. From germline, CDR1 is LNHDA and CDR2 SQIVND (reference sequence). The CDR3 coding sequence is TGTGCCAGTAGTATAGGCAGGGGGCCGCCGACAGATACGCAGTATTTT. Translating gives CASSIGRGPPTDTQYF.

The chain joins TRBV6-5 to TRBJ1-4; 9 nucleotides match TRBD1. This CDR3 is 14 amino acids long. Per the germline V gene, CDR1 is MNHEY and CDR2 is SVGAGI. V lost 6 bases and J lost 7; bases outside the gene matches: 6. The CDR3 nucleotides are TGTGCCAGCAGCCGACAGGGGGGCGGTGAAAAACTGTTTTTT. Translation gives CASSRQGGGEKLFF.

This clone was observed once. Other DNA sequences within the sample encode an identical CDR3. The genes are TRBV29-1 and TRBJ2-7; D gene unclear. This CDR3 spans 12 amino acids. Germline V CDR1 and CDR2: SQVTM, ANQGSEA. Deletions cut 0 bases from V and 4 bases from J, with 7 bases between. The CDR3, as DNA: TGCAGCGTTGAAGATAGGGCATACGAGCAGTACTTC. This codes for CSVEDRAYEQYF.

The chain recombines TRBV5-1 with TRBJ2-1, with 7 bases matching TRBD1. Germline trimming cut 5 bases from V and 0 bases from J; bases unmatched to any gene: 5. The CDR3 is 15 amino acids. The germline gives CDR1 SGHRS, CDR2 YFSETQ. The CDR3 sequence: CASRPGQNSYNEQFF. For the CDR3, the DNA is TGCGCCAGCAGACCGGGACAGAACTCCTACAATGAGCAGTTCTTC.

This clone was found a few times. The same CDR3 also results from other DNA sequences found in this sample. The CDR3: CSVSDTDTQYF. The CDR3 bases are TGCAGCGTCTCGGACACAGATACGCAGTATTTT. The genes are TRBV29-1 and TRBJ2-3; no clear D gene. This CDR3 contains 11 residues. V was pared by 6 bases and J by 2 bases, with 6 bases between. In germline, CDR1 is SQVTM, CDR2 ANQGSEA.